These 31 T cell receptor beta chains came from one sample sequenced in a study of spatial heterogeneity in lung cancer. TCRdb called the 5' RACE reads again in MiXCR, with one record for every CDR3 protein. The sample includes 45,000 to 55,000 distinct CDR3 sequences, roughly 5.7% seen only once; the top ten take approximately 12%. The sample's time point: sample taken at primary tumor resection. No cell sorting; template was whole RNA from tumor, lung tissue or PBMC. The sequenced sample was PBMCs, obtained at surgery. The receptors here all came from a male donor with early-stage non-small cell lung cancer.

At least ten counts were recorded for this clonotype. The CDR3 sequence is CASTRDRRLAGSSYNEQFF. CDR3 sequence (DNA): TGTGCCAGCACCCGGGACAGAAGATTGGCGGGAAGCTCCTACAATGAGCAGTTCTTC. This sequence joins TRBV6-1 and TRBJ2-1, with a possible D match to TRBD1 (7 bases). Germline V gives CDR1 MNHNS, CDR2 SASEGT. The germline V and J ends were trimmed by 7 bases and 0 bases, with 25 bases remaining between them. This CDR3 region has 19 residues.

This clonotype was counted at least ten times. This sequence joins TRBV29-1 and TRBJ1-2, with 7 bases that match TRBD1. CDR1 SQVTM and CDR2 ANQGSEA come from the germline V gene. CDR3 length: 14 amino acids. J lost 3 bases, V lost 3 bases, and 7 bases had no gene match. Here the CDR3 reads CSVDKTGTDYGYTF. The CDR3 DNA is TGCAGCGTTGATAAGACAGGGACAGACTATGGCTACACCTTC.

This clonotype was found many times. The chain joins TRBV4-2 to TRBJ2-3; D gene ambiguous. Germline assignment: CDR1 LGHNA and CDR2 YNFKEQ. CDR3 length: 14 residues. With 0 bases removed from V and 8 bases from J, the gap between germline ends came to 12 bases. The CDR3 protein is CASSQDRAGGTQYF. CDR3 nucleotide sequence: TGTGCCAGCAGCCAAGATCGAGCCGGTGGTACGCAGTATTTT.

This clonotype occurred many times. This sequence joins TRBV27 and TRBJ2-1; the match to TRBD2 covers 12 bases. V lost 5 bases, J lost 4 bases, and 12 bases stayed unmatched. The CDR3 loop spans 18 amino acids. CDR1 is MNHEY, CDR2 SMNVEV, per germline (reference sequence). The CDR3 DNA follows: TGTGCCAGCAGTCCTGAGGGGACTAGCGGGTCCTTATACAATGAGCAGTTCTTC. It yields the protein CASSPEGTSGSLYNEQFF.

This clonotype has a count of ten or more. The chain uses TRBV9 and TRBJ2-7, with D unresolved. The germline gives CDR1 SGDLS, CDR2 YYNGEE. V lost 4 bases, J lost 2 bases, and 10 bases lay in between. CDR3 length: 13 residues. CDR3 protein: CASSYGDTYEQYF. The CDR3 DNA reads TGTGCCAGCAGCTATGGTGATACCTACGAGCAGTACTTC.

This clonotype occurred many times. This chain links TRBV19 with TRBJ1-5; D remains ambiguous. In germline, CDR1 is LNHDA, CDR2 SQIVND (reference sequence). Trimming pared 1 base from V and 2 bases from J, leaving 3 bases between. The CDR3 runs to 13 residues. CDR3 in amino acids: CASSIAGNQPQHF. The DNA of the CDR3 is TGTGCCAGTAGTATAGCCGGCAATCAGCCCCAGCATTTT. The whole variable domain, remainder taken from reference TRBV19 and TRBJ1-5, is DGGITQSPKYLFRKEGQNVTLSCEQNLNHDAMYWYRQDPGQGLRLIYYSQIVNDFQKGDIAEGYSVSREKKESFPLTVTSAQKNPTAFYLCASSIAGNQPQHFGDGTRLSIL.

Many counts were recorded for this clonotype. The chain combines TRBV7-9 with TRBJ2-5; TRBD2 matches 14 bases. The germline V gene has CDR1 SEHNR and CDR2 FQNEAQ (reference sequence). The CDR3 has 17 residues. V shed 5 bases and J 2 bases; nucleotides not matched to a gene: 7. In nucleotides, the CDR3 is TGTGCCAGCAGCCTGGGGACTAGCGGGAGACCTCAAGAGACCCAGTACTTC. Translating it yields CASSLGTSGRPQETQYF.

This clonotype was seen at least ten times. V and J are TRBV5-1 and TRBJ1-1; D possibly corresponds to TRBD1 (5 bases). V lost 1 base to trimming and J lost 3 bases, with 16 bases between them. The CDR3 spans 16 residues. CDR1 is SGHRS and CDR2 is YFSETQ in the germline V gene. CDR3 DNA sequence: TGCGCCAGCAGCTTGAGTCGCCCGGGACCGTACACTGAAGCTTTCTTT. Encoded protein: CASSLSRPGPYTEAFF.

This clonotype has at least ten counts. This chain connects TRBV9 to TRBJ2-5, with D uncertain. The CDR3 covers 12 residues. Per the germline V gene, CDR1 is SGDLS and CDR2 is YYNGEE. Trimming pared 4 bases from V and 5 bases from J, leaving 9 bases between. The CDR3 spells CASSPMGETQYF. The CDR3, as DNA: TGTGCCAGCAGCCCCATGGGGGAGACCCAGTACTTC. The entire variable domain, with the rest obtained from reference TRBV9 and TRBJ2-5, is as follows: DSGVTQTPKHLITATGQRVTLRCSPRSGDLSVYWYQQSLDQGLQFLIQYYNGEERAKGNILERFSAQQFPDLHSELNLSSLELGDSALYFCASSPMGETQYFGPGTRLLVL.

This clonotype was detected many times. CDR3 region: CAWSVLAGATDTQYF. DNA for the CDR3: TGTGCCTGGAGTGTATTGGCGGGAGCCACAGATACGCAGTATTTT. The V and J genes are TRBV30 and TRBJ2-3; TRBD2 matches at 7 bases. V was clipped by 0 bases and J by 2 bases; unmatched bases: 5. CDR1 is GTSNPN, CDR2 SVGIG, per germline (reference sequence). The CDR3 is 15 amino acids.

This rearrangement joins TRBV20-1 to TRBJ2-7; TRBD1 agrees at 9 bases. The germline V gene encodes CDR1 DFQATT and CDR2 SNEGSKA (reference sequence). The trim removed 1 base at V and 0 bases at J, leaving 1 base unmatched. The CDR3 runs to 14 residues. DNA of the CDR3: TGCAGTGCTAGAGGGACAGGGGACTCCTACGAGCAGTACTTC. Its translation: CSARGTGDSYEQYF.

This clonotype was detected ten times or more. The rearrangement links TRBV24-1 to TRBJ2-5, with D uncertain. CDR3 size: 15 residues. Trimming pared 2 bases from V and 3 bases from J, leaving 12 bases between. Germline CDR1 and CDR2: KGHDR and SFDVKD. CDR3 nucleotide sequence: TGTGCCACCAGTGATTCTTTAGTGGGCGAAGAGACCCAGTACTTC. It specifies CATSDSLVGEETQYF.

This clonotype has ten or more counts. The chain is built from TRBV7-6 and TRBJ2-1; 9 nucleotides align to TRBD2. Germline assignment: CDR1 SGHVS and CDR2 FNYEAQ. This CDR3 has 15 amino acids. V shed 1 base, J shed 7 bases, and the junction held 5 bases outside the gene matches. CDR3 nucleotide sequence: TGTGCCAGCAGCTTAGTCGGCGGGAGGGGAAATGAGCAGTTCTTC. Amino acid sequence: CASSLVGGRGNEQFF.

This clonotype was found many times. This rearrangement joins TRBV18 to TRBJ2-7; 7 bases are a match to TRBD1. CDR1 and CDR2 (germline): KGHSH, LQKENI. The CDR3 is 15 amino acids. V shed 4 bases and J 3 bases; nucleotides not matched to a gene: 9. CDR3 bases: TGTGCCAGCTCACGGGATCGGACAGGTTACTACGAGCAGTACTTC. Translated, it gives CASSRDRTGYYEQYF. The entire variable domain, with the rest obtained from reference TRBV18 and TRBJ2-7, is as follows: NAGVMQNPRHLVRRRGQEARLRCSPMKGHSHVYWYRQLPEEGLKFMVYLQKENIIDESGMPKERFSAEFPKEGPSILRIQQVVRGDSAAYFCASSRDRTGYYEQYFGPGTRLTVT.

This clonotype came up many times. The chain recombines TRBV7-2 with TRBJ1-1; the D is unclear. CDR3 length equals 14 residues. Trimming pared 6 bases from V and 4 bases from J, leaving 15 bases between. CDR1 and CDR2 (germline): SGHTA, FQGNSA. The CDR3 DNA reads TGTGCCAGCAGGGGCGCTGGACGGGGCACTGAAGCTTTCTTT. Translating gives CASRGAGRGTEAFF.

This clonotype was detected many times. V usage is TRBV5-1 and J usage is TRBJ2-7; TRBD1 might be the D (6 bases). Germline V gene sequence: CDR1 SGHRS, CDR2 YFSETQ. V lost 0 bases to trimming and J lost 6 bases, with 10 bases between them. The CDR3 runs to 13 residues. The CDR3 spells CASSLGQGIEQYF. CDR3 nucleotide sequence: TGCGCCAGCAGCTTGGGGCAGGGGATCGAGCAGTACTTC.

At least ten counts were recorded for this clonotype. This rearrangement joins TRBV6-2 or TRBV6-3 to TRBJ1-3; TRBD1 is a possible D gene (6 bases). The CDR3 is made up of 14 amino acids. Looked up from germline, CDR1 is MNHEY and CDR2 is SVGEGT. Trimming removed 0 bases at V and 4 bases at J, with 7 bases between. CDR3 amino acids: CASSYSDRGNTIYF. The CDR3 DNA reads as TGTGCCAGCAGTTACTCGGACAGAGGAAACACCATATATTTT.

The rearrangement joins TRBV7-9 to TRBJ2-7; D gene ambiguous. Germline-derived CDR1 and CDR2 are SEHNR and FQNEAQ (reference sequence). V dropped 1 base and J dropped 6 bases, with 10 bases sitting between them. CDR3 length: 13 residues. CDR3 amino acids: CASSLEGSSEQYF. Written as DNA, the CDR3 is TGTGCCAGCAGCTTAGAGGGCAGTAGCGAGCAGTACTTC. The whole variable domain, filled in from reference TRBV7-9 and TRBJ2-7, reads DTGVSQNPRHKITKRGQNVTFRCDPISEHNRLYWYRQTLGQGPEFLTYFQNEAQLEKSRLLSDRFSAERPKGSFSTLEIQRTEQGDSAMYLCASSLEGSSEQYFGPGTRLTVT.

The chain has TRBV11-3 and TRBJ2-7, with D unresolved. Trimming cost V 0 bases and J 3 bases, with 6 bases left between them. The CDR3 length is 13 residues. CDR1 and CDR2 from the germline V gene are SGHNT and YENEEA. CDR3 in amino acids: CASSLDHGYEQYF. The CDR3 DNA follows: TGTGCCAGCAGCTTAGATCACGGCTACGAGCAGTACTTC.

In regard to this clonotype: Possible read error: a much larger clone is one base away. The chain recombines TRBV18 with TRBJ2-3; no clear D. Trimming stripped 5 bases from V and 2 bases from J, with 11 bases between. Germline V gene data show CDR1 as KGHSH and CDR2 as LQKENI. This CDR3 is built from 14 residues. The CDR3 nucleotides read TGTGCCAGCTCAGTAGCCGGCCACACAGATACGCAGTATTTT. The encoded protein is CASSVAGHTDTQYF.

In its sample, this clonotype was seen many times. The genes are TRBV20-1 and TRBJ1-1, with 7 bases that match TRBD1. Germline CDR1 DFQATT, CDR2 SNEGSKA (reference sequence). This CDR3 region has 12 residues. V lost 5 bases, J lost 7 bases, and 7 bases stayed unmatched. The CDR3 nucleotides are TGCAGTGCTTGGGACAGCCTAGGTGAAGCTTTCTTT. Translating gives CSAWDSLGEAFF.

This clonotype was seen ten or more times. The J gene is TRBJ2-2, the V gene TRBV7-9; D uncertain. Trimming pared 5 bases from V and 0 bases from J, leaving 13 bases between. Looked up from germline, CDR1 is SEHNR and CDR2 is FQNEAQ (reference sequence). This CDR3 is built from 16 residues. The CDR3 protein is CASSPGGGANTGELFF. The CDR3 nucleotides are TGTGCCAGCAGCCCCGGCGGCGGAGCGAACACCGGGGAGCTGTTTTTT.

This clonotype was seen at least ten times. J is TRBJ2-3 and V is TRBV7-3, with D possibly matching TRBD2 (5 bases). V lost 3 bases and J lost 2, with 9 bases in between. The CDR3 extends over 14 amino acids. Germline V gene data show CDR1 as SGHTA and CDR2 as FQGTGA. The CDR3 sequence: CASSFGSATDTQYF. In nucleotides, the CDR3 is TGTGCCAGCAGCTTCGGTAGCGCCACAGATACGCAGTATTTT.

This clonotype was found many times. The genes are TRBV12-5 and TRBJ2-1, with 7 bases lining up with TRBD2. The CDR3 runs 15 residues. The V gene end was trimmed by 4 bases and the J gene end by 3 bases; junction bases not matched to a gene: 6. From germline, CDR1 is LGHNT and CDR2 FRNRAP. The CDR3 reads CASGSSGLNYNEQFF. The CDR3 region has the DNA TGTGCTAGTGGTTCTAGCGGCCTAAACTACAATGAGCAGTTCTTC.

Many counts were recorded for this clonotype. The chain uses TRBV24-1 and TRBJ2-3; 10 bases match TRBD2. After removal of 3 bases from V and 5 bases from J, the junction contained 10 bases not matched to a gene. The CDR3 has 17 residues. Per germline, CDR1 KGHDR and CDR2 SFDVKD. CDR3 amino acids: CATSDRWLAGVRDTQYF. In nucleotides, the CDR3 is TGTGCCACCAGTGATCGGTGGCTAGCGGGAGTTAGAGATACGCAGTATTTT.

This clonotype was seen at least ten times. The chain couples TRBV10-3 to TRBJ1-2, with a possible D match to TRBD1 (5 bases). The CDR3 contains 15 residues. V was clipped by 2 bases and J by 1 base, with 11 bases between them. The V gene's germline CDR1 is ENHRY and CDR2 SYGVKD. CDR3 residues: CAISERGGGNYGYTF. CDR3 bases: TGTGCCATCAGTGAGAGAGGTGGGGGTAACTATGGCTACACCTTC.

Many counts were recorded for this clonotype. The chain employs TRBV7-2 and TRBJ1-2, with D possibly being TRBD1 (5 bases). Germline CDR1 SGHTA, CDR2 FQGNSA. Trimming removed 3 bases from V and 2 bases from J, with 10 bases in between. CDR3 length: 14 amino acids. This CDR3 is CASSFRDPNYGYTF. In nucleotides, the CDR3 is TGTGCCAGCAGCTTCAGGGATCCGAACTATGGCTACACCTTC.

This clonotype was counted ten times or more. The V gene is TRBV6-6, the J gene TRBJ1-2; the D gene is possibly TRBD1 (5 bases). The germline gives CDR1 MNHNY, CDR2 SVGAGI (reference sequence). CDR3 length equals 16 residues. V lost 6 bases and J lost 4, with 21 bases in between. Here the CDR3 reads CASSPTAPRGLYGYTF. In nucleotides, the CDR3 is TGTGCCAGCAGCCCCACTGCACCACGGGGACTCTATGGCTACACCTTC.

The table lists this clonotype with many counts. The gene calls are TRBV12-3 or TRBV12-4 and TRBJ2-4; D is possibly TRBD1 (6 bases). Trimming left V 2 bases short and J 1 base short, with 6 bases between. CDR3 size: 14 residues. The CDR3 spells CASSLQGAKNIQYF. DNA for the CDR3: TGTGCCAGCAGTTTACAGGGGGCCAAAAACATTCAGTACTTC.

At least ten counts were recorded for this clonotype. The chain joins TRBV20-1 to TRBJ1-1; D not certain. CDR3 length: 13 residues. V was pared by 6 bases and J by 0 bases, with 11 bases between. Germline-derived CDR1 and CDR2 are DFQATT and SNEGSKA (reference sequence). CDR3 loop: CSAPFGMNTEAFF. Here the CDR3 DNA reads TGCAGTGCCCCCTTCGGGATGAACACTGAAGCTTTCTTT.

This clonotype has ten or more counts. The chain recombines TRBV12-3 or TRBV12-4 with TRBJ2-1; D could derive from TRBD1 or TRBD2 (5 bases each). The CDR3 is made up of 17 amino acids. Trimming left V 1 base short and J 10 bases short, with 23 bases between. The CDR3, as DNA: TGTGCCAGCAGTTTAGTTGACTGGGGAGAGGGGAAGGGAGAGCAGTTCTTC. This gives the protein CASSLVDWGEGKGEQFF.